This TCR beta chain was captured by sequencing in a study of T cell responses to AZD1222 COVID-19 vaccine. The CDR3 has 16 residues. Germline CDR1 MDHEN, CDR2 SYDVKM. Trimming cost V 2 bases and J 0 bases, with 12 bases left between them. The assay was immunoSEQ multiplex PCR, and TCRdb's table has in-frame clones only and misses some. The sample lists roughly 180,000 clones, around 93% seen once, with 1.5% to 2% in the top ten. This TCR was recovered from an adult in good health. The chain combines TRBV28 with TRBJ2-3; D might be TRBD2 (6 bases). This specimen was peripheral blood, taken on day 0 of AZD1222 vaccination. The DNA for the CDR3 is TGTGCCAGCAGTTTAGTCGGCGGGACTAGCACAGATACGCAGTATTTT. Translation gives CASSLVGGTSTDTQYF. Full variable domain (remainder filled in from reference TRBV28 and TRBJ2-3): DVKVTQSSRYLVKRTGEKVFLECVQDMDHENMFWYRQDPGLGLRLIYFSYDVKMKEKGDIPEGYSVSREKKERFSLILESASTNQTSMYLCASSLVGGTSTDTQYFGPGTRLTVL.